What follows are 30 T cell receptor beta chains derived from one specimen sequenced in a study of T-cell memory formation after mild COVID-19. One entry per CDR3 protein, called by TCRdb with MiXCR from the 5' RACE reads. The sample consists of roughly 110,000 distinct CDR3 sequences, approximately 15% of them appearing once. The sample taken for sequencing was PBMCs or a T cell subset sorted from them (not recorded which). The source of these receptors is an adult woman who had mild COVID-19 (a few samples of this study predate the infection). Cell type and time point are not known.

The table lists this clonotype with a few counts. CDR3 coding DNA: TGCAGTGCTAGAGATCGCCCAGCTGACACCGGGGAGCTGTTTTTT. Translation gives CSARDRPADTGELFF. The chain joins TRBV20-1 to TRBJ2-2; D call uncertain. CDR3 length: 15 residues. V was pared by 0 bases and J by 3 bases, with 11 bases between. CDR1 and CDR2 (germline): DFQATT, SNEGSKA (reference sequence).

V gene TRBV13 combines with J gene TRBJ2-5; D remains unclear. Germline CDR1 PRHDT, CDR2 FYEKMQ (reference sequence). V shed 2 bases and J shed 6 bases, with 13 bases lying between them. This CDR3 spans 14 amino acids. CDR3 coding DNA: TGTGCCAGCAGCTTAAGGGCTAGGTGGAAGACCCAGTACTTC. Protein sequence: CASSLRARWKTQYF.

This clonotype was detected many times. The chain uses TRBV2 and TRBJ2-7; tentative D call: TRBD1 (5 bases). Germline loops: CDR1 SNHLY, CDR2 FYNNEI. V dropped 8 bases and J dropped 7 bases, with 15 bases sitting between them. The CDR3 runs 12 residues. CDR3 sequence reads: CASSQAFGEQYF. DNA for the CDR3: TGTGCCAGCTCACAGGCGTTTGGGGAGCAGTACTTC.

V is TRBV20-1 and J is TRBJ2-5; TRBD2 agrees at 11 bases. CDR1 is DFQATT, CDR2 SNEGSKA, per germline (reference sequence). The CDR3 runs to 15 residues. V lost 4 bases and J lost 5; bases outside the gene matches: 9. The CDR3, as DNA: TGCAGTGCTAAAGGCGATAGCGGGAGGGGGGAGACCCAGTACTTC. Translating it yields CSAKGDSGRGETQYF.

This clonotype turned up a few times. CDR3 in DNA: TGCGCCAGCAGCCAAGGGCTTAGTGGCGTATACAATGAGCAGTTCTTC. This translates into CASSQGLSGVYNEQFF. The chain couples TRBV4-3 to TRBJ2-1; D is undetermined. The CDR3 sequence is 16 residues long. Germline assignment: CDR1 LGHNA and CDR2 YSLEER. Trimming pared 1 base from V and 4 bases from J, leaving 14 bases between.

V and J are TRBV5-6 and TRBJ2-5; D perhaps matches TRBD2 (6 bases). The length of the CDR3 is 14 residues. V gave up 0 bases and J gave up 2 bases, with 8 bases separating them. Germline-derived CDR1 and CDR2 are SGHDT and YYEEEE. The CDR3, as DNA: TGTGCCAGCAGCTTGGTAGCGGCTCAAGAGACCCAGTACTTC. Encoded protein: CASSLVAAQETQYF.

The chain links TRBV7-2 to TRBJ2-3; no clear D gene. Trimming pared 4 bases from V and 8 bases from J, leaving 10 bases between. Germline lookup yields CDR1 SGHTA and CDR2 FQGNSA. The CDR3 length is 12 residues. For the CDR3, the DNA is TGTGCCAGCAGCTCCCTAGAAAGTACGCAGTATTTT. This encodes CASSSLESTQYF.

This clonotype has more than one count but fewer than ten. The rearrangement links TRBV19 to TRBJ2-1, with 7 bases aligning to TRBD1. J gave up 3 bases and V 3 bases, and 2 bases lay outside the gene matches. This CDR3 has 14 residues. Germline CDR1 reads LNHDA; CDR2 reads SQIVND (reference sequence). The CDR3 is CASSIRTGYNEQFF. CDR3 in DNA: TGTGCCAGTAGTATCCGGACAGGCTACAATGAGCAGTTCTTC.

The chain has TRBV5-1 and TRBJ2-7; D is tentatively TRBD1 or TRBD2 (5 bases each). CDR3 length: 12 residues. V was clipped by 4 bases and J by 6 bases, with 11 bases between them. The germline CDR1 and CDR2 sequences are SGHRS and YFSETQ. As DNA, the CDR3 is TGCGCCAGCAGCCCAGGGACGACCGAGCAGTACTTC. Protein: CASSPGTTEQYF.

This clonotype has ten or more counts. This chain links TRBV7-3 with TRBJ2-3; 7 nucleotides match TRBD1. CDR3 size: 15 residues. V gave up 3 bases and J gave up 0 bases; unmatched junction bases: 3. Germline loops: CDR1 SGHTA, CDR2 FQGTGA. The CDR3 loop reads CASSLGQFSTDTQYF. The CDR3 DNA sequence: TGTGCCAGCAGCTTGGGACAGTTTAGCACAGATACGCAGTATTTT.

The V gene is TRBV4-2, the J gene TRBJ1-1; no firm D call. This CDR3 spans 14 amino acids. V was cut by 0 bases and J by 1 base, with 6 bases left in between. Germline CDR1 is LGHNA and CDR2 is YNFKEQ. DNA of the CDR3: TGTGCCAGCAGCCAAGACTGGCAGAACACTGAAGCTTTCTTT. Amino acids: CASSQDWQNTEAFF.

The chain links TRBV20-1 to TRBJ2-1, with D possibly being TRBD2 (5 bases). Germline CDR1 and CDR2: DFQATT and SNEGSKA (reference sequence). V lost 5 bases and J lost 3, with 8 bases in between. This CDR3 has 12 residues. CDR3 sequence (DNA): TGCAGTGCTCACCGGGACTACAATGAGCAGTTCTTC. Translated: CSAHRDYNEQFF.

The genes are TRBV7-3 and TRBJ2-2; D is unresolved. Germline assignment: CDR1 SGHTA and CDR2 FQGTGA. The CDR3 contains 12 residues. V was pared by 3 bases and J by 7 bases, with 6 bases between. The CDR3 sequence is CASSFLGGELFF. In nucleotides, the CDR3 is TGTGCCAGCAGCTTCTTGGGCGGGGAGCTGTTTTTT.

The chain links TRBV14 to TRBJ2-5, with D perhaps TRBD2 (6 bases). The CDR3 has 11 amino acids. The V and J ends lost 8 bases and 4 bases respectively, with 8 bases between them. Germline-derived CDR1 and CDR2 are SGHDN and FVKESK. This CDR3 is CASPRGETQYF. In DNA, the CDR3 is TGTGCCAGCCCGCGGGGAGAGACCCAGTACTTC.

J is TRBJ2-5 and V is TRBV6-1; 7 bases fit TRBD1. The CDR3 has 15 amino acids. Germline V gene data show CDR1 as MNHNS and CDR2 as SASEGT. V lost 7 bases to trimming and J lost 4 bases; unmatched junction nucleotides: 12. The CDR3 region has the DNA TGTGCCAGCACCGAAGGGCAGGGGGACGGAGAGACCCAGTACTTC. Encoded protein: CASTEGQGDGETQYF.

This clonotype showed up just a few times. V is TRBV7-9 and J is TRBJ2-7; a possible D gene is TRBD1 (5 bases). V was trimmed by 3 bases and J by 2 bases, leaving 8 bases between them. This CDR3 contains 13 residues. The germline gives CDR1 SEHNR, CDR2 FQNEAQ (reference sequence). The CDR3 here is CASSFGAPYEQYF. The CDR3 coding sequence is TGTGCCAGCAGCTTTGGGGCCCCCTACGAGCAGTACTTC.

The J gene is TRBJ2-2, the V gene TRBV5-1; no clear D. The germline gives CDR1 SGHRS, CDR2 YFSETQ. CDR3 length equals 14 residues. Trimming cost V 2 bases and J 0 bases, with 5 bases left between them. The CDR3 spells CASSFLANTGELFF. The CDR3 coding sequence is TGCGCCAGCAGCTTCCTAGCGAACACCGGGGAGCTGTTTTTT.

The chain recombines TRBV12-3 or TRBV12-4 with TRBJ1-1, with D possibly TRBD1 on 6 matching bases. Trimming cost V 6 bases and J 8 bases, with 10 bases left between them. The CDR3 sequence is 11 residues long. The CDR3 DNA reads TGTGCCAGCAGGGAGACAGGCGAAGCTTTCTTT. It codes for CASRETGEAFF.

This chain links TRBV11-2 with TRBJ2-2; 8 bases match TRBD1. V lost 5 bases and J lost 0; bases outside the gene matches: 8. CDR3 length equals 17 residues. Germline lookup yields CDR1 SGHAT and CDR2 FQNNGV. The chain's CDR3 is CASSEAPDRANTGELFF. The CDR3 coding sequence is TGTGCCAGCAGCGAAGCGCCGGACAGGGCGAACACCGGGGAGCTGTTTTTT.

The V gene is TRBV12-3 or TRBV12-4, the J gene TRBJ2-1; D perhaps matches TRBD1 (6 bases). The CDR3 totals 19 residues. V lost 5 bases and J lost 5, with 28 bases in between. The CDR3 is CASSRPIDRYLLGDNEQFF. CDR3 DNA sequence: TGTGCCAGCAGTCGCCCGATCGACAGGTACCTCTTAGGGGACAATGAGCAGTTCTTC.

This clonotype was seen a handful of times. J is TRBJ2-3 and V is TRBV3-1, with 10 bases aligning to TRBD2. The V segment lost 0 bases and the J segment 4 bases; nucleotides outside the gene matches: 7. The CDR3 covers 17 residues. CDR1 and CDR2 from the germline V gene are LGHDT and YNNKEL (reference sequence). Written as DNA, the CDR3 is TGTGCCAGCAGCCAAGATCCTAGCGGGGGTCTCGCAGATACGCAGTATTTT. This translates into CASSQDPSGGLADTQYF.

This clonotype showed up many times. This chain joins TRBV5-1 and TRBJ2-7, with D perhaps assigned TRBD1 or TRBD2 (6 bases each). The V and J ends lost 0 bases and 3 bases respectively, with 10 bases between them. This CDR3 spans 14 amino acids. The V gene's germline CDR1 is SGHRS and CDR2 YFSETQ. The DNA of the CDR3 is TGCGCCAGCAGCTTGGACGGGGGCGTCTACGAGCAGTACTTC. Protein sequence: CASSLDGGVYEQYF. Variable domain in full (rest from reference TRBV5-1 and TRBJ2-7): KAGVTQTPRYLIKTRGQQVTLSCSPISGHRSVSWYQQTPGQGLQFLFEYFSETQRNKGNFPGRFSGRQFSNSRSEMNVSTLELGDSALYLCASSLDGGVYEQYFGPGTRLTVT.

By share, this clonotype ranks as medium-sized. This sequence joins TRBV5-1 and TRBJ2-7; D perhaps matches TRBD1 (6 bases). Germline CDR1 and CDR2: SGHRS and YFSETQ. The V gene lost 1 base and the J gene lost 2 bases, with 10 bases spanning the gap. CDR3 length: 14 residues. CDR3 nucleotide sequence: TGCGCCAGCAGCTTGTCACCAGGGGCCTACGAGCAGTACTTC. Its protein is CASSLSPGAYEQYF. The full variable domain, with the rest looked up from reference TRBV5-1 and TRBJ2-7, is KAGVTQTPRYLIKTRGQQVTLSCSPISGHRSVSWYQQTPGQGLQFLFEYFSETQRNKGNFPGRFSGRQFSNSRSEMNVSTLELGDSALYLCASSLSPGAYEQYFGPGTRLTVT.

The chain is built from TRBV18 and TRBJ2-1, with 7 positions matching TRBD2. V was clipped by 1 base and J by 6 bases; unmatched bases: 12. Germline V CDR1 and CDR2: KGHSH, LQKENI. This CDR3 spans 17 amino acids. For the CDR3, the DNA is TGTGCCAGCTCACCACGCGAAAGGGAGGGTCGTAGCAATGAGCAGTTCTTC. Residues: CASSPREREGRSNEQFF.

This clonotype has a handful of counts. The chain carries TRBV7-8 and TRBJ2-5, with D possibly TRBD2 on 6 matching bases. The CDR3 is 15 amino acids. Germline V gene sequence: CDR1 SGHVS, CDR2 FQNEAQ. Trimming cost V 2 bases and J 3 bases, with 13 bases left between them. The CDR3 sequence: CASSLIGGDEETQYF. The DNA of the CDR3 is TGTGCCAGCAGCTTAATTGGAGGGGATGAAGAGACCCAGTACTTC.

This clonotype was observed a handful of times. The chain carries TRBV7-6 and TRBJ2-7, with D hard to call. Trimming removed 5 bases from V and 2 bases from J, with 16 bases in between. Germline V gene sequence: CDR1 SGHVS, CDR2 FNYEAQ. The CDR3 loop spans 15 amino acids. The CDR3 sequence is CASSDLVTTPYEQYF. CDR3 nucleotide sequence: TGTGCCAGCAGCGACCTAGTGACAACCCCCTACGAGCAGTACTTC.

This clonotype was detected only a few times. This chain connects TRBV6-5 to TRBJ2-3; D may be TRBD2 (6 bases). Trimming stripped 6 bases from V and 1 base from J, with 23 bases between. The CDR3 contains 18 residues. Germline V CDR1 and CDR2: MNHEY, SVGAGI. DNA for the CDR3: TGTGCCAGCAGCCCCAGGAGGGGAGGAGGGTCGGGCACAGATACGCAGTATTTT. This gives the protein CASSPRRGGGSGTDTQYF.

This clonotype was observed a handful of times. The genes are TRBV7-9 and TRBJ1-5; D unclear. The CDR3 length is 14 residues. Trimming shortened V by 5 bases and J by 7 bases, and 15 bases separated the two germline ends. Germline lookup yields CDR1 SEHNR and CDR2 FQNEAQ (reference sequence). CDR3 region: CASSPALVGQPQHF. The CDR3 DNA reads as TGTGCCAGCAGCCCCGCGTTGGTGGGGCAGCCCCAGCATTTT.

This chain connects TRBV24-1 to TRBJ2-1; D perhaps matches TRBD2 (5 bases). The CDR3 has 14 amino acids. CDR1 is KGHDR, CDR2 SFDVKD, per germline. Trimming took off 2 bases at V and 2 bases at J, with 6 bases between the two ends. CDR3 protein: CATSDSGTYNEQFF. As DNA, the CDR3 is TGTGCCACCAGTGATTCCGGGACCTACAATGAGCAGTTCTTC.

The rearrangement links TRBV2 to TRBJ2-5; TRBD2 matches 7 bases. V was clipped by 10 bases and J by 2 bases; unmatched bases: 13. The germline V gene encodes CDR1 SNHLY and CDR2 FYNNEI. CDR3 length equals 15 residues. The CDR3 DNA reads TGTGCCACCACTCCCGGCCGGGACTATCAAGAGACCCAGTACTTC. Its translation is CATTPGRDYQETQYF.